The 17 T cell receptor beta chains given below trace back to one sample, sequenced in a study of blood T cell repertoires in COVID-19. Only in-frame clones appear in the TCRdb table, and some are missing; sequencing was by immunoSEQ multiplex PCR. The data show 250,000 to 350,000 clones, with approximately 91% seen just once and around 11% held by the top ten. Specimen: peripheral blood. Receptor source: a woman in her 30s with COVID-19, enrolled during active disease.

The chain carries TRBV7-2 and TRBJ2-4; 12 positions agree with TRBD2. Germline-derived CDR1 and CDR2 are SGHTA and FQGNSA. With V trimmed by 2 bases and J by 1 base, 0 bases remained unmatched. CDR3 length: 16 residues. The DNA of the CDR3 is TGTGCCAGCAGCTTAACTAGCGGGAGGGCCAAAAACATTCAGTACTTC. This translates into CASSLTSGRAKNIQYF.

The V gene is TRBV4-1, the J gene TRBJ2-7, with D perhaps matching TRBD1 (6 bases). The length of the CDR3 is 15 residues. The germline V and J ends were trimmed by 0 bases and 5 bases, with 14 bases remaining between them. CDR1 and CDR2 from the germline V gene are MGHRA and YSYEKL. CDR3 nucleotides: TGCGCCAGCAGCCAAGATAGAGGCAACAGGGACGAGCAGTACTTC. It encodes CASSQDRGNRDEQYF.

This clone was seen only a few times. The chain has TRBV5-1 and TRBJ1-4; D gene ambiguous. V shed 4 bases and J shed 7 bases, with 8 bases lying between them. The germline CDR1 and CDR2 sequences are SGHRS and YFSETQ. CDR3 length equals 12 residues. CDR3 sequence (DNA): TGCGCCAGCAGCCCCTCGAGTGAAAAACTGTTTTTT. Amino acid sequence: CASSPSSEKLFF.

This chain joins TRBV28 and TRBJ1-6, with TRBD1 as a possible D gene (5 bases). The CDR3 consists of 14 residues. V was cut by 7 bases and J by 8 bases, with 15 bases left in between. The germline V gene encodes CDR1 MDHEN and CDR2 SYDVKM. CDR3 nucleotide sequence: TGTGCCAGCATCCAGGGAGGGCCCCATTCACCCCTCCACTTT. Translating gives CASIQGGPHSPLHF.

The rearrangement uses TRBV5-6 and TRBJ1-2; 11 bases are a match to TRBD1. Germline V gene data show CDR1 as SGHDT and CDR2 as YYEEEE. The CDR3 is 15 amino acids. The junction had 8 bases not matched to a gene; V was cut back by 6 bases and J by 4 bases. The CDR3 DNA sequence: TGTGCCAGCACCGTCGGACAGGGGGCTAGCTATGGCTACACCTTC. This sequence encodes CASTVGQGASYGYTF.

The rearrangement links TRBV9 to TRBJ2-7, with TRBD2 identical over 8 bases. This CDR3 region has 18 residues. CDR1 is SGDLS, CDR2 YYNGEE, per germline. V lost 0 bases, J lost 3 bases, and 14 bases stayed unmatched. CDR3 coding DNA: TGTGCCAGCAGCGTAGGCCCCGCGGGAGGTCCCCTGGACTACGAGCAGTACTTC. Translating gives CASSVGPAGGPLDYEQYF.

The chain has TRBV6-2 or TRBV6-3 and TRBJ1-1, with 7 bases identical to TRBD1. The J segment lost 2 bases and the V segment lost 5 bases, leaving 5 bases of the junction unmatched. CDR3 length: 14 amino acids. Germline CDR1 reads MNHEY; CDR2 reads SVGEGT. The CDR3 DNA follows: TGTGCCAGCAGTAGGGACAGAATCAACACTGAAGCTTTCTTT. Encoded protein: CASSRDRINTEAFF.

This chain connects TRBV9 to TRBJ1-5; weak D call: TRBD1 (5 bases). V gave up 3 bases and J gave up 5 bases, with 12 bases separating them. The CDR3 is made up of 14 amino acids. Germline values: CDR1 SGDLS, CDR2 YYNGEE. The DNA for the CDR3 is TGTGCCAGCAGCGCAGGTGACAGATATCAGCCCCAGCATTTT. Translated: CASSAGDRYQPQHF.

The chain employs TRBV7-2 and TRBJ2-3; D gene uncertain. This CDR3 region has 13 residues. Trimming removed 3 bases from V and 5 bases from J, with 9 bases in between. Per germline, CDR1 SGHTA and CDR2 FQGNSA. CDR3 bases: TGTGCCAGCAGCTTGGTACTTGGAGATACGCAGTATTTT. It encodes CASSLVLGDTQYF.

The CDR3 DNA follows: TGTGCCAGCAGCCAGAGGACAGGGTTGAGAGAAAAACTGTTTTTT. Translated: CASSQRTGLREKLFF. V and J are TRBV14 and TRBJ1-4; 8 bases map to TRBD1. V lost 3 bases, J lost 8 bases, and 8 bases stayed unmatched. This CDR3 region has 15 residues. Germline V lookup: CDR1 SGHDN, CDR2 FVKESK. Full variable domain (missing parts from reference TRBV14 and TRBJ1-4): EAGVTQFPSHSVIEKGQTVTLRCDPISGHDNLYWYRRVMGKEIKFLLHFVKESKQDESGMPNNRFLAERTGGTYSTLKVQPAELEDSGVYFCASSQRTGLREKLFFGSGTQLSVL.

The rearrangement joins TRBV4-1 to TRBJ1-6, with no clear D. The V gene lost 2 bases and the J gene lost 9 bases, with 11 bases spanning the gap. Germline values: CDR1 MGHRA, CDR2 YSYEKL. The CDR3 totals 14 residues. Here the CDR3 DNA reads TGCGCCAGCAGCCAAAATACACGGGTTTCACCCCTCCACTTT. As protein: CASSQNTRVSPLHF.

The rearrangement links TRBV3-1 (or the pseudogene TRBV3-2) to TRBJ1-4; D remains ambiguous. Germline V gives CDR1 LGHDT, CDR2 YNNKEL (reference sequence). Trimming removed 4 bases at V and 2 bases at J, with 5 bases between. The CDR3 has 13 amino acids. The CDR3 region is CASSLRTNEKLFF. CDR3 in DNA: TGTGCCAGCAGCCTCCGGACTAATGAAAAACTGTTTTTT.

The J gene is TRBJ2-7, the V gene TRBV24-1, with TRBD1 matching 8 bases. The germline V gene encodes CDR1 KGHDR and CDR2 SFDVKD. J was trimmed by 2 bases and V by 4 bases; bases with no gene match: 9. The CDR3 runs to 16 residues. In nucleotides, the CDR3 is TGTGCCACCAGTGACCGCGGCGACAGGGGAACCTACGAGCAGTACTTC. As protein: CATSDRGDRGTYEQYF.

This chain joins TRBV7-9 and TRBJ2-7; 13 nucleotides align to TRBD2. CDR1 is SEHNR, CDR2 FQNEAQ, per germline (reference sequence). CDR3 size: 15 residues. J was trimmed by 2 bases and V by 5 bases; bases with no gene match: 3. The CDR3 DNA reads as TGTGCCAGCAGCCCTGGACTAGCGGGGGCCTACGAGCAGTACTTC. It encodes CASSPGLAGAYEQYF.

The chain carries TRBV5-5 and TRBJ1-4; 11 bases line up with TRBD1. The CDR3 length is 15 residues. Losses at the gene ends were 1 base for V and 7 bases for J; bases not matched to a gene: 3. The germline gives CDR1 SGHKS, CDR2 YYEKEE (reference sequence). CDR3 coding DNA: TGTGCCAGCAGCTTGCGTGGGACAGGGGGTGAAAAACTGTTTTTT. Translated: CASSLRGTGGEKLFF.

The chain combines TRBV10-1 with TRBJ2-5; TRBD2 matches 11 bases. CDR1 and CDR2 (germline): WNHNN, SYGVQD (reference sequence). The CDR3 has 15 residues. J was trimmed by 4 bases and V by 7 bases; bases with no gene match: 8. The CDR3 bases are TGCGCCAGCAACCCCGGGACTAGCGGTAGAGAGACCCAGTACTTC. Its protein is CASNPGTSGRETQYF.

The CDR3 sequence is CASSANRVGVVETQYF. As DNA, the CDR3 is TGTGCCAGCAGCGCCAACAGGGTTGGTGTTGTGGAGACCCAGTACTTC. The V and J genes are TRBV5-5 and TRBJ2-5; D may be TRBD1 (6 bases). The CDR3 loop spans 16 amino acids. Trimming took off 4 bases at V and 5 bases at J, with 21 bases between the two ends. Germline-derived CDR1 and CDR2 are SGHKS and YYEKEE (reference sequence).